This TCR beta chain was sequenced during a study of tumor and adjacent non-tumor tissue in lung cancer. Trimming took off 2 bases at V and 9 bases at J, with 13 bases between the two ends. The V gene's germline CDR1 is MNHEY and CDR2 SVGAGI. This CDR3 has 14 residues. No cell sorting was done before RNA was extracted from the tissue. The library came from three nested PCR rounds adapted from ARM-PCR protocols. TCRdb re-derived calls from the multiplex PCR reads in MiXCR, one entry per CDR3 protein. The data show fewer than 100,000 distinct CDR3 sequences, roughly 72% seen once. The receptor was derived from a woman in her 40s with non-small cell lung cancer. This chain links TRBV6-5 with TRBJ2-2; D not resolved. The specimen was lung tumor tissue. CDR3 in DNA: TGTGCCAGCAGTTACGAAGGGAAGACCAGGGAGCTGTTTTTT. Translating it yields CASSYEGKTRELFF.